The 16 T cell receptor beta chains given below trace back to one sample, sequenced in a study of blood T cell dynamics during melanoma immunotherapy. Only in-frame clones appear in the TCRdb table, and some are missing; sequencing was by immunoSEQ multiplex PCR. The sample holds 8,500 or so clones; approximately 90% are singletons and the top ten take roughly 2.1%. The time point was: week 3, after first cycle of checkpoint inhibitor. Here the sequenced sample was blood, taken from a patient treated with checkpoint blockade. The receptors stem from a human donor with melanoma.

The gene calls are TRBV2 and TRBJ1-2; 10 bases map to TRBD1. The CDR3 loop spans 14 amino acids. Trimming removed 6 bases from V and 4 bases from J; junction bases left unmatched: 5. CDR1 is SNHLY, CDR2 FYNNEI, per germline. The CDR3 here is CASSQGQGSYGYTF. CDR3 sequence (DNA): TGTGCCAGCAGCCAGGGACAGGGGTCCTATGGCTACACCTTC.

CDR3 sequence: CSVEGAGGTYEQYF. CDR3 nucleotide sequence: TGCAGCGTTGAAGGGGCGGGAGGCACCTACGAGCAGTACTTC. The chain joins TRBV29-1 to TRBJ2-5, with 8 positions matching TRBD2. The better agreement between TRBJ2-7 and the DNA end casts doubt on the J call. CDR1 and CDR2 from the germline V gene are SQVTM and ANQGSEA. This CDR3 contains 14 residues.

About this clone itself: A read error may account for a junction end that differs from germline. The CDR3 region is CVSSIDGGVATEAFF. CDR3 nucleotide sequence: TGTGTCAGTAGTATAGATGGGGGTGTCGCCACTGAAGCTTTCTTT. The chain has TRBV19 and TRBJ1-1; perhaps TRBD1 as D (5 bases). The CDR3 is 15 residues long. Germline values: CDR1 LNHDA, CDR2 SQIVND (reference sequence). The full variable domain, its missing parts supplied by reference TRBV19 and TRBJ1-1, is DGGITQSPKYLFRKEGQNVTLSCEQNLNHDAMYWYRQDPGQGLRLIYYSQIVNDFQKGDIAEGYSVSREKKESFPLTVTSAQKNPTAFYLCVSSIDGGVATEAFFGQGTRLTVV.

CDR3 residues: CASSEWGGTRQYF. The CDR3 nucleotides are TGCGCCAGCAGCGAGTGGGGTGGTACGAGGCAGTACTTC. V usage is TRBV5-1 and J usage is TRBJ2-7; D ambiguous. CDR1 and CDR2 (germline): SGHRS, YFSETQ. CDR3 length: 13 amino acids. Trimming cost V 4 bases and J 9 bases, with 17 bases left between them. Full variable domain (outside the CDR3, taken from reference TRBV5-1 and TRBJ2-7): KAGVTQTPRYLIKTRGQQVTLSCSPISGHRSVSWYQQTPGQGLQFLFEYFSETQRNKGNFPGRFSGRQFSNSRSEMNVSTLELGDSALYLCASSEWGGTRQYFGPGTRLTVT.

The chain carries TRBV27 and TRBJ1-5; 9 bases are a match to TRBD1. J gave up 7 bases and V 5 bases, and 9 bases lay outside the gene matches. Germline CDR1 reads MNHEY; CDR2 reads SMNVEV (reference sequence). This CDR3 has 15 residues. CDR3 coding DNA: TGTGCCAGCAGTGCCGGGACAGGGATCGGCCAGCCCCAGCATTTT. It is translated as CASSAGTGIGQPQHF.

This clone occurred once. Other DNA variants within this sample encode the same CDR3. The J gene is TRBJ2-7, the V gene TRBV6-5; D might be TRBD1 or TRBD2, each matching 5 bases. The germline CDR1 and CDR2 sequences are MNHEY and SVGAGI. The CDR3 spans 14 residues. V gave up 6 bases and J gave up 0 bases, with 12 bases separating them. The CDR3 sequence: CASSPGTGSYEQYF. CDR3 DNA sequence: TGTGCCAGCAGCCCCGGGACGGGCTCCTACGAGCAGTACTTC.

This chain joins TRBV5-5 and TRBJ2-7, with D unresolved. The CDR3 spans 12 residues. V was clipped by 4 bases and J by 7 bases, with 12 bases between them. The germline CDR1 and CDR2 sequences are SGHKS and YYEKEE (reference sequence). The CDR3 sequence: CASSPKATEQYF. CDR3 DNA: TGTGCCAGCAGCCCCAAAGCGACTGAGCAGTACTTC.

The chain recombines TRBV12-5 with TRBJ2-7; D is possibly TRBD2 (6 bases). The CDR3 is 17 residues long. V was cut by 4 bases and J by 1 base, with 20 bases left in between. Germline CDR1 is LGHNT and CDR2 is FRNRAP. The CDR3 DNA reads as TGTGCTAGTGGTTCCCGGCTCGTAGCGGAGCCTTCCTACGAGCAGTACTTC. Protein product: CASGSRLVAEPSYEQYF. The full variable domain, completed using reference TRBV12-5 and TRBJ2-7, is DARVTQTPRHKVTEMGQEVTMRCQPILGHNTVFWYRQTMMQGLELLAYFRNRAPLDDSGMPKDRFSAEMPDATLATLKIQPSEPRDSAVYFCASGSRLVAEPSYEQYFGPGTRLTVT.

V gene TRBV18 combines with J gene TRBJ1-1; D possibly corresponds to TRBD1 (6 bases). Germline V gene data show CDR1 as KGHSH and CDR2 as LQKENI. V was clipped by 4 bases and J by 5 bases, with 8 bases between them. CDR3 length: 12 residues. The CDR3 bases are TGTGCCAGCTCACACAGGGAGACTGAAGCTTTCTTT. Translation gives CASSHRETEAFF.

The rearrangement links TRBV6-5 to TRBJ2-5, with D tentatively TRBD1 (5 bases). The J call may be faulty, since TRBJ2-7 better matches the DNA end. The CDR3 totals 14 residues. The germline V gene encodes CDR1 MNHEY and CDR2 SVGAGI. The CDR3 sequence is CASSTGRVRGEQYF. In nucleotides, the CDR3 is TGTGCCAGCAGTACCGGCAGGGTTAGAGGCGAGCAGTACTTC.

This chain joins TRBV6-6 and TRBJ1-1, with TRBD1 matching 7 bases. V dropped 5 bases and J dropped 7; count of bases not matched to a gene: 7. This CDR3 has 13 amino acids. CDR1 is MNHNY, CDR2 SVGAGI, per germline (reference sequence). CDR3 in amino acids: CASSPWTGLEAFF. The CDR3 DNA is TGTGCCAGCAGTCCATGGACAGGACTTGAAGCTTTCTTT.

The chain recombines TRBV4-2 with TRBJ1-5, with a possible D match to TRBD1 (5 bases). Germline CDR1 is LGHNA and CDR2 is YNFKEQ. Between the trimmed V and J ends, which lost 4 bases and 0 bases, there was a span of 10 bases. The CDR3 is 15 amino acids. CDR3: CASSPGILSNQPQHF. CDR3 coding DNA: TGTGCCAGCAGCCCAGGGATCCTTAGCAATCAGCCCCAGCATTTT.

The chain is built from TRBV5-1 and TRBJ1-4, with a possible D match to TRBD1 (5 bases). Germline CDR1 reads SGHRS; CDR2 reads YFSETQ. Between the trimmed V and J ends, which lost 0 bases and 5 bases, there was a span of 8 bases. The CDR3 loop spans 14 amino acids. CDR3 region: CASSLAGLNEKLFF. DNA of the CDR3: TGCGCCAGCAGCTTGGCGGGACTCAATGAAAAACTGTTTTTT.

For the CDR3, the DNA is TGCGCCAGCAACCCGACAGGGGACACTGAAGCTTTCTTT. This sequence encodes CASNPTGDTEAFF. This rearrangement joins TRBV5-1 to TRBJ1-1; 8 bases agree with TRBD1. This CDR3 contains 13 residues. From germline, CDR1 is SGHRS and CDR2 YFSETQ. J lost 3 bases, V lost 6 bases, and 4 bases had no gene match.

The J gene is TRBJ1-2, the V gene TRBV5-4; weak D call: TRBD1 (5 bases). Germline V gene lookup returns CDR1 SGHNT and CDR2 YYREEE (reference sequence). Deletions cut 3 bases from V and 9 bases from J, with 18 bases between. The CDR3 has 14 residues. The CDR3 region has the DNA TGTGCCAGCAGCTCCTTGGAAGGGACCATGCGCTACACCTTC. This gives the protein CASSSLEGTMRYTF.

The V call is TRBV6-1, the J call TRBJ1-2, with D hard to call. This CDR3 comprises 12 residues. Looked up from germline, CDR1 is MNHNS and CDR2 is SASEGT. V was cut by 4 bases and J by 7 bases, with 10 bases left in between. In DNA form, the CDR3 reads TGTGCCAGCAGTGGACCGCGGGGTGGCTACACCTTC. Translating gives CASSGPRGGYTF.